This T cell receptor beta chain was obtained from a study of blood T cell repertoires in COVID-19. The CDR3 totals 19 residues. V shed 0 bases and J 0 bases; nucleotides not matched to a gene: 5. Germline V gives CDR1 SGDLS, CDR2 YYNGEE. Original processing methods: Estimation of nucleated cell counts was performed using reference gene primer amplification. Method: immunoSEQ multiplex PCR; TCRdb's copy keeps in-frame clones and lacks some. The V and J calls and the clone size are those of that table, but D and trimming were determined from the DNA. The data contain over 250,000 clones, approximately 80% of them singletons.

This receptor was obtained from a man aged 40-55 years who had been exposed to COVID-19. This chain uses TRBV9 with TRBJ2-1, with 14 bases aligning to TRBD2. Sequenced sample: PBMCs or T cells enriched from blood (not recorded which). Here the CDR3 reads CASSVAGTSGSISYNEQFF. The CDR3 nucleotides are TGTGCCAGCAGCGTAGCTGGGACTAGCGGGAGCATCTCCTACAATGAGCAGTTCTTC.